Below, one TCR beta chain is given with its context. The authors' processing: Estimates of nucleated cell counts were drawn from the amplification of reference gene primers. Assay used: immunoSEQ multiplex PCR; TCRdb lists only in-frame clones, some missing. V and J calls plus clone size are reproduced from that table; the DNA served to infer D and trimming. The sample shows around 75,000 clones, roughly 89% of them seen only once. This entry is derived from a study of blood T cell repertoires in COVID-19. The overall study: Samples taken during acute and convalescent COVID-19 were collected in the United States, Italy and Spain. PBMCs, B-cell-depleted T cells, or T cells were the source of the cDNA or gDNA that made up the material.

V gave up 1 base and J gave up 5 bases, with 9 bases separating them. Germline CDR1 and CDR2: LNHDA and SQIVND (reference sequence). This CDR3 is 14 amino acids long. The receptor comes from a man between 45 and 60 years old with acute or convalescent COVID-19. Sequencing input: peripheral blood. The genes are TRBV19 and TRBJ2-1; D ambiguous. The CDR3 bases are TGTGCCAGTAGTATAGTTGCGGCTAACAATGAGCAGTTCTTC. This codes for CASSIVAANNEQFF.